Below are 8 T cell receptor beta chains sequenced from a single sample in a study of T cell repertoires in cytomegalovirus infection. For these receptors, no antigen is known. TCRdb analysed the reads with MiXCR anew, one entry per CDR3 protein. Of 150,000 or so distinct CDR3 sequences in the sample, about 31% were seen once. The sequences come from CD8+ T cells from cultured PBMCs, collected from culture after CMV antigen stimulation. These receptors came from a human donor in good health (CMV status not recorded). Some clones in this sample may be carry-over from other donors' samples.

This clonotype was seen a handful of times. One end of the junction varies from germline; a read error may be responsible. This rearrangement joins TRBV12-3 or TRBV12-4 to TRBJ2-1; D unclear. The CDR3 length is 13 residues. CDR3 amino acids: CASSLGGYDEQFF. The CDR3 coding sequence is TGTGCCAGCAGTTTGGGCGGCTACGATGAGCAGTTCTTC.

This clonotype was found a few times. J is TRBJ2-7 and V is TRBV12-3 or TRBV12-4, with D hard to call. Trimming removed 0 bases from V and 6 bases from J, with 12 bases in between. The CDR3 has 14 residues. The CDR3 DNA sequence: TGTGCCAGCAGTTTAGCGCCTCAAATGATCGAGCAGTACTTC. It yields the protein CASSLAPQMIEQYF.

This clonotype was recorded at least ten times. The chain joins TRBV7-8 to TRBJ2-1; the D call may be TRBD1 or TRBD2 (6 bases each). V shed 3 bases and J shed 8 bases, with 8 bases lying between them. Germline V gene data show CDR1 as SGHVS and CDR2 as FQNEAQ. This CDR3 has 12 amino acids. CDR3 amino acids: CASSLEGDEQFF. The CDR3 nucleotides are TGTGCCAGCAGCTTGGAGGGGGATGAGCAGTTCTTC. Complete variable domain (other parts from reference TRBV7-8 and TRBJ2-1): GAGVSQSPRYKVAKRGQDVALRCDPISGHVSLFWYQQALGQGPEFLTYFQNEAQLDKSGLPSDRFFAERPEGSVSTLKIQRTQQEDSAVYLCASSLEGDEQFFGPGTRLTVL.

Regarding this clonotype: A single base separates this from a much larger clone, so it may be a read error. V gene TRBV7-2 combines with J gene TRBJ1-5; unclear D gene. V was cut by 4 bases and J by 16 bases, with 5 bases left in between. From germline, CDR1 is SGHTA and CDR2 FQGNSA. This CDR3 is built from 8 residues. The DNA for the CDR3 is TGTGCCAGCAGCTCCATACATTTT. Protein product: CASSSIHF.

Comments on this clonotype: A read error is possible here, since a much larger clone lies one base away. V usage is TRBV12-3 or TRBV12-4 and J usage is TRBJ2-2; D is unclear. V was clipped by 6 bases and J by 6 bases, with 14 bases between them. The CDR3 loop spans 14 amino acids. CDR3 nucleotides: TGTGCCAGCAGATCCTCTATGACCGCCGGGGAGCTGTTTTTT. This translates into CASRSSMTAGELFF.

V usage is TRBV7-9 and J usage is TRBJ2-2; D unclear. The CDR3 consists of 15 residues. Trimming shortened V by 5 bases and J by 0 bases, and 10 bases separated the two germline ends. Germline V CDR1 and CDR2: SEHNR, FQNEAQ (reference sequence). DNA of the CDR3: TGTGCCAGCAGCCCTGCTGGGGCGAACACCGGGGAGCTGTTTTTT. Encoded protein: CASSPAGANTGELFF.

This rearrangement joins TRBV2 to TRBJ1-2; 8 bases fit TRBD1. The length of the CDR3 is 13 residues. Germline loops: CDR1 SNHLY, CDR2 FYNNEI. The J segment lost 5 bases and the V segment lost 7 bases, leaving 6 bases of the junction unmatched. DNA of the CDR3: TGTGCCAGCACAATACAGGGGGGGTATGGCTACACCTTC. Translation gives CASTIQGGYGYTF. Variable domain in full (rest from reference TRBV2 and TRBJ1-2): EPEVTQTPSHQVTQMGQEVILRCVPISNHLYFYWYRQILGQKVEFLVSFYNNEISEKSEIFDDQFSVERPDGSNFTLKIRSTKLEDSAMYFCASTIQGGYGYTFGSGTRLTVV.

The J gene is TRBJ2-2, the V gene TRBV9, with 7 bases aligning to TRBD2. Germline CDR1 is SGDLS and CDR2 is YYNGEE. The CDR3 runs to 15 residues. V dropped 2 bases and J dropped 5; count of bases not matched to a gene: 6. The CDR3 spells CASSVGTTVTGELFF. DNA of the CDR3: TGTGCCAGCAGCGTGGGGACTACAGTAACCGGGGAGCTGTTTTTT.